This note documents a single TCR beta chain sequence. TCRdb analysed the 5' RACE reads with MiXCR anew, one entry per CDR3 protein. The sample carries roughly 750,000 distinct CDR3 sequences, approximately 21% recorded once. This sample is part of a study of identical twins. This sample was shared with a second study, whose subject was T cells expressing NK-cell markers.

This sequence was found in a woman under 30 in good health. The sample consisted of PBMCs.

CDR3 protein: CASNPGWQGDGELFF. CDR3 coding DNA: TGTGCCAGTAATCCGGGTTGGCAGGGAGACGGGGAGCTGTTTTTT. This sequence joins TRBV12-3 or TRBV12-4 and TRBJ2-2; the D gene could be TRBD1 or TRBD2 (5 bases each). Trimming cost V 9 bases and J 7 bases, with 21 bases left between them. This CDR3 is built from 15 residues.